This T cell receptor beta chain was obtained from a study of regulatory T cells in long-lasting Graves disease. Noted time point: newly diagnosed GD, antithyroid drugs for less than 3 months. The TCR library was made from RNA extracted from PBMCs. The authors built TCR beta libraries using iRepertoire HTBI primers and Arm-PCR of CDR3 regions. TCRdb re-called the multiplex PCR reads through MiXCR, storing one row per CDR3 protein. The profile shows about 530,000 distinct CDR3 sequences, roughly a sixth of them singletons. This clonotype was seen repeatedly, ten times or more. This sample was shared with a second study, whose subject was T cells in Graves' hyperthyroidism and ophthalmopathy. As that report states: By a 13 V-J model, ophthalmopathy was set apart from stable hyperthyroidism.

The clonotype was recovered from a middle-aged woman with Graves disease. Sequencing used peripheral blood mononuclear cells (PBMCs), obtained at new diagnosis, from a patient treated with antithyroid drugs.

CDR3 bases: TGTGCCAGTAGTATCACTGTGAACACTGAAGCTTTCTTT. Its translation: CASSITVNTEAFF. The V call is TRBV19, the J call TRBJ1-1; D unresolved. Trimming stripped 3 bases from V and 0 bases from J, with 5 bases between. CDR3 size: 13 residues. In germline, CDR1 is LNHDA, CDR2 SQIVND (reference sequence).